Below are 11 T cell receptor beta chains sequenced from a single sample in a study of monozygotic twins with inflammatory bowel disease. TCRdb re-called the 5' RACE reads and shows each CDR3 protein once, DNA omitted. Here the sample table reports over 130,000 distinct CDR3 sequences. Sample: blood. All receptors derive from a human donor with ulcerative colitis or Crohn's disease, or a healthy co-twin of an affected twin (not recorded which).

The chain joins TRBV5-1 to TRBJ1-4; lacking DNA, the TRBD1 call made by TCRdb goes unchecked. Germline V gene data show CDR1 as SGHRS and CDR2 as YFSETQ. This CDR3 comprises 17 residues. The CDR3 here is CASSLVPGVRTNEKLFF.

This chain connects TRBV20-1 to TRBJ2-7; lacking DNA, the TRBD1 call made by TCRdb goes unchecked. CDR1 and CDR2 (germline): DFQATT, SNEGSKA (reference sequence). This CDR3 has 13 amino acids. CDR3 region: CSARTGSSYEQYF.

This chain joins TRBV5-6 and TRBJ2-3; the TCRdb D gene call, TRBD1, has no DNA to confirm it. Per the germline V gene, CDR1 is SGHDT and CDR2 is YYEEEE. The CDR3 has 15 residues. CDR3 sequence reads: CASSWDRGYTDTQYF.

Here the CDR3 reads CASSGRRGSTDTQYF. The V call is TRBV6-1, the J call TRBJ2-3; TCRdb reports TRBD2, a call that lacks DNA to check it against. The CDR3 loop spans 15 amino acids. Per germline, CDR1 MNHNS and CDR2 SASEGT.

The chain combines TRBV5-1 with TRBJ2-1; TCRdb returns TRBD1, unconfirmable since there is no DNA. CDR1 and CDR2 (germline): SGHRS, YFSETQ. This CDR3 comprises 16 residues. The CDR3: CASSSKGGYSYNEQFF.

This chain uses TRBV28 with TRBJ1-5; the TCRdb call, TRBD1, lacks DNA for checking. Germline V gene sequence: CDR1 MDHEN, CDR2 SYDVKM. This CDR3 has 14 amino acids. This CDR3 is CASSLSQGGQPQHF.

This chain connects TRBV13 to TRBJ1-2. Germline CDR1 reads PRHDT; CDR2 reads FYEKMQ (reference sequence). CDR3 size: 14 residues. CDR3: CASRATATNYGYTF.

The CDR3 region is CASSLEGNAVEQYF. The chain combines TRBV5-1 with TRBJ2-7. Germline-derived CDR1 and CDR2 are SGHRS and YFSETQ. This CDR3 comprises 14 residues.

The chain links TRBV4-1 to TRBJ1-6. Germline V gene lookup returns CDR1 MGHRA and CDR2 YSYEKL. The CDR3 contains 16 residues. CDR3 loop: CASSREGSSYNSPLHF.

The chain joins TRBV2 to TRBJ1-1; with no DNA, the TCRdb D assignment of TRBD1 cannot be verified. Germline CDR1 and CDR2: SNHLY and FYNNEI. The CDR3 sequence is 14 residues long. The CDR3 spells CASREDRGWTEAFF.

The chain carries TRBV5-1 and TRBJ2-7. Germline V gene lookup returns CDR1 SGHRS and CDR2 YFSETQ. The CDR3 has 13 amino acids. The CDR3 spells CASSAWGSYEQYF.